This entry lists 14 T cell receptor beta chains sequenced from one sample in a study of T cells in localized non-small cell lung cancer. Using immunoSEQ multiplex PCR, the repertoire was profiled, and TCRdb retains in-frame clones only, with some absent. The sample yields some 14,000 clones, roughly 28% seen once. This specimen was lung tumor tissue, taken before any cancer treatment. All receptors come from a female donor at least 60 years old with stage I lung adenocarcinoma.

This clone has ten or more counts. V and J are TRBV12-2 and TRBJ2-1; the table assigns TRBD2, which was not confirmed against the DNA. TRBV12-2 is a documented pseudogene. The CDR3 is 14 residues long. CDR3 DNA sequence: TGTGCCGCGAGGAAGCGGGGACCCTACAATGAGCAGTTCTTC. Protein: CAARKRGPYNEQFF.

This clone was seen a handful of times. In nucleotides, the CDR3 is TGTGCCAGCCGTGGGGAACATCAGCCCCAGCATTTT. Translation gives CASRGEHQPQHF. The V and J genes are TRBV6-8 and TRBJ1-5; D not resolved. Germline V gene data show CDR1 as MNHGY and CDR2 as SAAAGT. The CDR3 totals 12 residues. Trimming stripped 8 bases from V and 5 bases from J, with 10 bases between.

There are many counts of this clone. The rearrangement uses TRBV11-3 and TRBJ2-7; D unresolved. Germline-derived CDR1 and CDR2 are SGHNT and YENEEA. Trimming stripped 5 bases from V and 0 bases from J, with 14 bases between. The CDR3 runs to 15 residues. The CDR3 DNA reads as TGTGCCAGCAGCCCGGGCAGTGCCAACTCCTACGAGCAGTACTTC. This gives the protein CASSPGSANSYEQYF.

CDR3 in amino acids: CATSRESYTNEQFF. As DNA, the CDR3 is TGTGCCACCAGCAGAGAATCTTATACGAATGAGCAGTTCTTC. The V gene is TRBV15, the J gene TRBJ2-1; unclear D gene. Looked up from germline, CDR1 is LNHNV and CDR2 is YYDKDF (reference sequence). This CDR3 is built from 14 residues. The ends were cut back, 0 bases at V and 7 bases at J, with 10 bases in the middle. The variable domain in full, completed from reference TRBV15 and TRBJ2-1, reads DAMVIQNPRYQVTQFGKPVTLSCSQTLNHNVMYWYQQKSSQAPKLLFHYYDKDFNNEADTPDNFQSRRPNTSFCFLDIRSPGLGDTAMYLCATSRESYTNEQFFGPGTRLTVL.

The table lists this clone with many counts. The genes are TRBV11-3 and TRBJ1-1, with D tentatively TRBD1 (5 bases). CDR1 and CDR2 from the germline V gene are SGHNT and YENEEA. Trimming left V 2 bases short and J 3 bases short, with 19 bases between. The CDR3 length is 17 residues. The DNA of the CDR3 is TGTGCCAGCAGCTTATCGGGACCGGGGAAGTGGGACACTGAAGCTTTCTTT. This gives the protein CASSLSGPGKWDTEAFF.

This chain uses TRBV19 with TRBJ2-2; 9 bases map to TRBD1. The CDR3 is 15 amino acids. Trimming cost V 5 bases and J 4 bases; bases outside gene matches: 5. The germline gives CDR1 LNHDA, CDR2 SQIVND (reference sequence). The DNA for the CDR3 is TGTGCCAGTAGTCGCGGGACAGGGATCACCGGGGAGCTGTTTTTT. The encoded protein is CASSRGTGITGELFF.

J is TRBJ1-4 and V is TRBV5-1, with TRBD1 matching over 7 bases. CDR1 and CDR2 (germline): SGHRS, YFSETQ. This CDR3 comprises 15 residues. The V and J ends lost 2 bases and 5 bases, in that order; junction bases with no gene match: 6. The CDR3 loop is CASSFSGGSNEKLFF. CDR3 sequence (DNA): TGCGCCAGCAGCTTTTCAGGGGGTTCAAATGAAAAACTGTTTTTT. Combining the CDR3 with reference TRBV5-1 and TRBJ1-4 gives the whole variable domain KAGVTQTPRYLIKTRGQQVTLSCSPISGHRSVSWYQQTPGQGLQFLFEYFSETQRNKGNFPGRFSGRQFSNSRSEMNVSTLELGDSALYLCASSFSGGSNEKLFFGSGTQLSVL.

V and J are TRBV6-8 and TRBJ2-7; D gene unclear. V shed 2 bases and J shed 2 bases, with 13 bases lying between them. The CDR3 is 15 residues long. Germline lookup yields CDR1 MNHGY and CDR2 SAAAGT. DNA for the CDR3: TGTGCCAGCAGTTACGGCCAGGTCCTGACCTACGAGCAGTACTTC. Translating it yields CASSYGQVLTYEQYF.

The chain employs TRBV30 and TRBJ1-5; TRBD1 agrees at 7 bases. Germline V CDR1 and CDR2: GTSNPN, SVGIG (reference sequence). CDR3 length: 14 amino acids. V trimming: 0 bases; J trimming: 6 bases; junction bases outside the gene matches: 5. The CDR3 DNA sequence: TGTGCCTGGAGTGTAAAACAGGGGACTCAGCCCCAGCATTTT. This codes for CAWSVKQGTQPQHF.

The genes are TRBV2 and TRBJ2-1, with TRBD2 matching 8 bases. CDR1 is SNHLY, CDR2 FYNNEI, per germline. The V segment lost 6 bases and the J segment 8 bases; nucleotides outside the gene matches: 3. This CDR3 is built from 12 residues. The chain's CDR3 is CASRETSDEQFF. The DNA for the CDR3 is TGTGCCAGCAGGGAGACTAGCGATGAGCAGTTCTTC.

The chain has TRBV29-1 and TRBJ1-1; 11 bases align to TRBD1. There are 16 residues in the CDR3. The junction had 11 bases not matched to a gene; V was cut back by 4 bases and J by 4 bases. Germline V gene lookup returns CDR1 SQVTM and CDR2 ANQGSEA. The CDR3 here is CSVGDLDRGRVTEAFF. CDR3 nucleotide sequence: TGCAGCGTTGGAGACTTGGACAGGGGGCGGGTCACTGAAGCTTTCTTT.

The gene calls are TRBV28 and TRBJ2-2; perhaps TRBD2 as D (6 bases). CDR1 is MDHEN, CDR2 SYDVKM, per germline. V was pared by 2 bases and J by 0 bases, with 7 bases between. This CDR3 spans 15 amino acids. The CDR3 loop is CASSLAGPNTGELFF. The CDR3 nucleotides are TGTGCCAGCAGTTTAGCGGGGCCGAACACCGGGGAGCTGTTTTTT.

The chain is built from TRBV9 and TRBJ1-1; D gene unclear. This CDR3 is built from 13 residues. Germline-derived CDR1 and CDR2 are SGDLS and YYNGEE. V was shortened by 4 bases and J by 5 bases, with 12 bases between the two germline ends. The CDR3 DNA sequence: TGTGCCAGCAGCCCGGTCGAGGGTACTGAAGCTTTCTTT. It yields the protein CASSPVEGTEAFF.

This clone was counted many times. A junction end diverges from the germline sequence, so it may reflect a read error. The genes are TRBV10-3 and TRBJ2-5, with unresolved D. The CDR3 is 13 amino acids. Per the germline V gene, CDR1 is ENHRY and CDR2 is SYGVKD. The CDR3 region has the DNA TGTGCCATCAGTGAGTCGCACCTAACTTTCCGGGACTTC. Translating it yields CAISESHLTFRDF.